These 10 T cell receptor beta chains were all obtained from the same sample, sequenced in a study of shared clonotypes between healthy human individuals (TCRdb year 2020). Library construction relied on the immunoSEQ multiplex PCR assay. What TCRdb holds here is the immuneACCESS table cut down to in-frame rearrangements. Part of the clones is not present; checked against another copy, under half of the missing clones reflect an unresolved V gene, and the others are unexplained. The sample table records some 580,000 clones; 95% to 98% of these occur just once. Of the sample, around 0.057% falls within the top ten clones. What was sequenced was naive CD4+ T cells sorted from blood. The cell subset or site label of this sample denotes: CD45RA+ positively selected. The origin of the receptors is a woman under 40 in good health.

The chain carries TRBV6-5 and TRBJ2-3, with D tentatively TRBD2 (5 bases). CDR3 size: 16 residues. Germline lookup yields CDR1 MNHEY and CDR2 SVGAGI. Trimming took off 4 bases at V and 2 bases at J, with 16 bases between the two ends. The CDR3 DNA follows: TGTGCCAGCAGTTTAGCGTCTGGCCTATACACAGATACGCAGTATTTT. It translates to CASSLASGLYTDTQYF.

The V gene is TRBV2, the J gene TRBJ1-2; D possibly corresponds to TRBD1 (5 bases). The CDR3 sequence is 13 residues long. CDR1 and CDR2 (germline): SNHLY, FYNNEI. V was shortened by 8 bases and J by 5 bases, with 15 bases between the two germline ends. The CDR3 region has the DNA TGTGCCAGCCCGTCGGACACCGGTTATGGCTACACCTTC. Its translation: CASPSDTGYGYTF.

The sample holds one count of this clone. The chain joins TRBV2 to TRBJ1-1, with D maybe TRBD1 (5 bases). Trimming took 2 bases from V and 3 from J, leaving 13 bases between them. The germline gives CDR1 SNHLY, CDR2 FYNNEI. The CDR3 length is 15 residues. CDR3: CASSEFSARDTEAFF. As DNA, the CDR3 is TGTGCCAGCAGTGAATTCAGTGCCAGGGACACTGAAGCTTTCTTT.

The chain has TRBV27 and TRBJ2-6; TRBD1 matches 7 bases. V gave up 3 bases and J gave up 1 base; unmatched junction bases: 3. Per germline, CDR1 MNHEY and CDR2 SMNVEV (reference sequence). The CDR3 is made up of 16 amino acids. DNA of the CDR3: TGTGCCAGCAGTTTCGACAGGGCGTCTGGGGCCAACGTCCTGACTTTC. This sequence encodes CASSFDRASGANVLTF.

The chain uses TRBV4-2 and TRBJ2-1, with 14 bases that match TRBD2. Germline V CDR1 and CDR2: LGHNA, YNFKEQ. V lost 3 bases to trimming and J lost 10 bases; unmatched junction nucleotides: 8. CDR3 size: 16 residues. The CDR3 loop reads CASSQAGTSGSREQFF. The CDR3 DNA reads TGTGCCAGCAGCCAGGCCGGGACTAGCGGGAGTCGAGAGCAGTTCTTC.

V is TRBV6-5 and J is TRBJ2-2; D unclear. This CDR3 has 14 residues. Germline lookup yields CDR1 MNHEY and CDR2 SVGAGI. V was cut by 2 bases and J by 6 bases, with 10 bases left in between. CDR3 sequence: CASSYGPPPGELFF. CDR3 bases: TGTGCCAGCAGTTACGGGCCTCCCCCCGGGGAGCTGTTTTTT.

Details on this clone: Other DNA sequences of this sample code for an identical CDR3. The chain links TRBV14 to TRBJ2-5; the match to TRBD1 covers 7 bases. CDR1 SGHDN and CDR2 FVKESK come from the germline V gene. The trim removed 4 bases at V and 1 base at J, leaving 3 bases unmatched. CDR3 length equals 14 residues. The CDR3 protein is CASSPRQGQETQYF. The CDR3 coding sequence is TGTGCCAGCAGCCCTCGACAGGGCCAAGAGACCCAGTACTTC.

As DNA, the CDR3 is TGTGCCAGCAGTCTTGACAGGGCGTATGGCTACACCTTC. Amino acid sequence: CASSLDRAYGYTF. The V gene is TRBV6-5, the J gene TRBJ1-2; 7 bases are shared with TRBD1. The germline V gene has CDR1 MNHEY and CDR2 SVGAGI. V was clipped by 5 bases and J by 5 bases; unmatched bases: 5. CDR3 size: 13 residues.

This chain joins TRBV11-1 and TRBJ2-7, with 8 nucleotides matching TRBD1. There are 15 residues in the CDR3. V lost 3 bases, J lost 3 bases, and 7 bases stayed unmatched. The V gene's germline CDR1 is SGHAT and CDR2 FQDESV (reference sequence). The CDR3 loop reads CASSFRQGQFYEQYF. The CDR3 region has the DNA TGTGCCAGCAGCTTTAGACAGGGGCAATTCTACGAGCAGTACTTC.

This rearrangement joins TRBV7-9 to TRBJ1-3; 8 nucleotides align to TRBD1. Germline CDR1 and CDR2: SEHNR and FQNEAQ (reference sequence). The CDR3 extends over 15 amino acids. The trim removed 4 bases at V and 0 bases at J, leaving 2 bases unmatched. The CDR3 DNA sequence: TGTGCCAGCAGCTCTACAGGGGGCTCTGGAAACACCATATATTTT. This encodes CASSSTGGSGNTIYF.